What follows are 27 T cell receptor beta chains derived from one specimen sequenced in a study of CD8 T cells in Susac syndrome. Reverse transcription of about 0.45 to 1 ug RNA was performed with random hexamers. TCRdb independently ran MiXCR on the immunoSEQ multiplex PCR reads; one entry per CDR3 protein. The profile shows about 200,000 distinct CDR3 sequences, roughly 94% of them singletons. The sequencing sample was made of CD4+ T cells from PBMCs. Receptors originate from a human donor in good health.

The rearrangement uses TRBV3-1 and TRBJ2-2; D is unresolved. CDR1 is LGHDT and CDR2 is YNNKEL in the germline V gene (reference sequence). CDR3 size: 14 residues. Trimming cost V 6 bases and J 1 base, with 9 bases left between them. The CDR3 sequence: CASSSTRNTGELFF. Written as DNA, the CDR3 is TGTGCCAGCAGTTCAACGCGGAACACCGGGGAGCTGTTTTTT. Combining the CDR3 with reference TRBV3-1 and TRBJ2-2 gives the whole variable domain DTAVSQTPKYLVTQMGNDKSIKCEQNLGHDTMYWYKQDSKKFLKIMFSYNNKELIINETVPNRFSPKSPDKAHLNLHINSLELGDSAVYFCASSSTRNTGELFFGEGSRLTVL.

V usage is TRBV3-1 and J usage is TRBJ2-2; D is unresolved. The germline CDR1 and CDR2 sequences are LGHDT and YNNKEL (reference sequence). Between the trimmed V and J ends, which lost 2 bases and 10 bases, there was a span of 14 bases. There are 14 residues in the CDR3. The DNA for the CDR3 is TGTGCCAGCAGCCAAATGAGCGCGGTCACGGAGCTGTTTTTT. Amino acid sequence: CASSQMSAVTELFF.

This chain links TRBV2 with TRBJ1-5; D gene uncertain. Germline CDR1 SNHLY, CDR2 FYNNEI. The ends were cut back, 2 bases at V and 9 bases at J, with 11 bases in the middle. This CDR3 has 13 residues. The CDR3 sequence is CASSEHNRAPQHF. Here the CDR3 DNA reads TGTGCCAGCAGTGAACATAACCGGGCGCCCCAGCATTTT.

The chain uses TRBV6-6 and TRBJ2-3; D possibly uses TRBD1 or TRBD2 (5 bases each). Trimming pared 2 bases from V and 7 bases from J, leaving 16 bases between. This CDR3 region has 15 residues. The germline gives CDR1 MNHNY, CDR2 SVGAGI (reference sequence). The CDR3 spells CASSYAGTTSNTQYF. In nucleotides, the CDR3 is TGTGCCAGCAGTTACGCCGGGACGACTTCAAATACGCAGTATTTT.

The gene calls are TRBV10-3 and TRBJ2-2; a weak D match, TRBD1 (6 bases). Trimming took 4 bases from V and 0 from J, leaving 6 bases between them. The CDR3 is made up of 14 amino acids. Germline CDR1 ENHRY, CDR2 SYGVKD. DNA for the CDR3: TGTGCCATCAGTGGACAGGCGAACACCGGGGAGCTGTTTTTT. Amino acids: CAISGQANTGELFF.

This chain uses TRBV7-8 with TRBJ2-1; 8 bases map to TRBD2. Looked up from germline, CDR1 is SGHVS and CDR2 is FQNEAQ. With V trimmed by 5 bases and J by 4 bases, 19 bases remained unmatched. CDR3 size: 19 residues. CDR3 DNA: TGTGCCAGCAGCCCCAGGTATGGGCGGGAGGCTGGGATTTACAATGAGCAGTTCTTC. Its translation: CASSPRYGREAGIYNEQFF.

This chain joins TRBV4-1 and TRBJ2-6, with D possibly matching TRBD1 (6 bases). The CDR3 is made up of 15 amino acids. V lost 1 base and J lost 4, with 8 bases in between. CDR1 MGHRA and CDR2 YSYEKL come from the germline V gene. CDR3 residues: CASSQGGRGANVLTF. In nucleotides, the CDR3 is TGCGCCAGCAGCCAAGGGGGGCGAGGGGCCAACGTCCTGACTTTC.

The rearrangement uses TRBV12-3 or TRBV12-4 and TRBJ2-5, with D possibly being TRBD2 (6 bases). The CDR3 covers 13 residues. V lost 10 bases and J 5 bases, leaving 17 bases between the germline ends. This chain's CDR3 is CATTGGLGETQYF. The CDR3, as DNA: TGTGCCACGACTGGAGGGCTAGGGGAGACCCAGTACTTC.

The genes are TRBV18 and TRBJ2-1; 10 bases fit TRBD2. The germline gives CDR1 KGHSH, CDR2 LQKENI. The V segment lost 3 bases and the J segment 9 bases; nucleotides outside the gene matches: 11. CDR3 length: 16 amino acids. The CDR3 region has the DNA TGTGCCAGCTCACCCGGCGTGGGGCTAGCGGGAGCTGAGCAGTTCTTC. Its translation is CASSPGVGLAGAEQFF.

The V gene is TRBV29-1, the J gene TRBJ2-1, with D hard to call. CDR1 and CDR2 (germline): SQVTM, ANQGSEA. The CDR3 loop spans 13 amino acids. V was cut by 4 bases and J by 9 bases, with 16 bases left in between. The CDR3 DNA reads TGCAGCGTTGCAGTATTAAAGGGCCTTGAGCAGTTCTTC. Amino acid sequence: CSVAVLKGLEQFF.

The chain employs TRBV11-2 and TRBJ1-5; D is possibly TRBD1 (5 bases). In germline, CDR1 is SGHAT, CDR2 FQNNGV. The CDR3 sequence is 16 residues long. Trimming removed 1 base at V and 2 bases at J, with 12 bases between. The CDR3 bases are TGTGCCAGCAGCTTAGTCGGCGGCAGGGGCAATCAGCCCCAGCATTTT. Translated, it gives CASSLVGGRGNQPQHF.

This chain uses TRBV12-3 or TRBV12-4 with TRBJ1-2; 7 bases match TRBD1. V lost 5 bases and J lost 3; bases outside the gene matches: 6. CDR3 length equals 14 residues. CDR3 region: CASSGTDFYYGYTF. The CDR3 DNA sequence: TGTGCCAGCAGTGGGACAGACTTTTACTATGGCTACACCTTC.

V usage is TRBV12-3 or TRBV12-4 and J usage is TRBJ1-5; maybe TRBD1 (6 bases). V was cut by 5 bases and J by 6 bases, with 11 bases left in between. This CDR3 has 13 residues. CDR3 nucleotide sequence: TGTGCCAGCAGTCCAGGGGTGATTCAGCCCCAGCATTTT. It codes for CASSPGVIQPQHF.

In this sample, this clonotype turned up once. The chain is built from TRBV12-3 or TRBV12-4 and TRBJ1-2; D remains unclear. The CDR3 runs to 14 residues. The ends were cut back, 3 bases at V and 8 bases at J, with 16 bases in the middle. CDR3 DNA: TGTGCCAGCAGTTTTGGGCAGAACATTCGCGGCTACACCTTC. This sequence encodes CASSFGQNIRGYTF.

In DNA form, the CDR3 reads TGCGCCAGCAGCCAAGGGGGAAGAGGGGACCCTTCCTACAATGAGCAGTTCTTC. It encodes CASSQGGRGDPSYNEQFF. The chain joins TRBV4-1 to TRBJ2-1, with D tentatively TRBD1 or TRBD2 (5 bases each). Germline values: CDR1 MGHRA, CDR2 YSYEKL. V dropped 1 base and J dropped 1 base, with 17 bases sitting between them. CDR3 length: 18 amino acids.

This clonotype was detected once. This chain joins TRBV5-4 and TRBJ1-2; 11 bases agree with TRBD1. The germline gives CDR1 SGHNT, CDR2 YYREEE (reference sequence). This CDR3 is 14 amino acids long. J lost 4 bases, V lost 5 bases, and 4 bases had no gene match. The CDR3, as DNA: TGTGCCAGCAGACGGGACAGGGGGGGCTATGGCTACACCTTC. Its protein is CASRRDRGGYGYTF.

This chain joins TRBV9 and TRBJ2-7; 10 bases match TRBD2. Germline V gene lookup returns CDR1 SGDLS and CDR2 YYNGEE. CDR3 length: 15 amino acids. The J segment lost 6 bases and the V segment lost 0 bases, leaving 6 bases of the junction unmatched. The CDR3 nucleotides read TGTGCCAGCAGCGTAGGCGGGCTAGCGGGGGTCGAGCAGTACTTC. Encoded protein: CASSVGGLAGVEQYF.

V is TRBV4-1 and J is TRBJ1-5, with a tentative D call TRBD1 (6 bases). CDR3 length: 14 residues. With 0 bases removed from V and 8 bases from J, the gap between germline ends came to 11 bases. The germline CDR1 and CDR2 sequences are MGHRA and YSYEKL. CDR3 region: CASSQDEGGEPQHF. Written as DNA, the CDR3 is TGCGCCAGCAGCCAAGATGAGGGGGGGGAGCCCCAGCATTTT.

The chain is built from TRBV18 and TRBJ2-7; 8 nucleotides agree with TRBD1. The V gene's germline CDR1 is KGHSH and CDR2 LQKENI. The V gene end was trimmed by 4 bases and the J gene end by 0 bases; junction bases not matched to a gene: 14. There are 18 residues in the CDR3. As DNA, the CDR3 is TGTGCCAGCTCACTCAACGGACAGGGAGCTGGGAGCTCCTACGAGCAGTACGTC. The encoded protein is CASSLNGQGAGSSYEQYV.

The CDR3 sequence: CASTGLGTGNLKTQYF. The CDR3 DNA reads as TGCGCCAGCACAGGACTTGGGACAGGGAATCTAAAGACCCAGTACTTC. The rearrangement uses TRBV23-1 and TRBJ2-5; 9 bases agree with TRBD1. TRBV23-1 falls under the ORF class, with uncertain function. Trimming removed 7 bases from V and 6 bases from J; junction bases left unmatched: 15. The CDR3 extends over 16 amino acids.

This chain connects TRBV3-1 to TRBJ2-3; no clear D gene. CDR3 size: 12 residues. Germline CDR1 reads LGHDT; CDR2 reads YNNKEL (reference sequence). The V end was cut by 0 bases, the J end by 9 bases, with 7 bases between. CDR3 DNA: TGTGCCAGCAGCCAAGACCCCGGAACGCAGTATTTT. Protein product: CASSQDPGTQYF.

The genes are TRBV28 and TRBJ2-4, with D maybe TRBD2 (6 bases). Per germline, CDR1 MDHEN and CDR2 SYDVKM. V was cut by 8 bases and J by 0 bases, with 20 bases left in between. This CDR3 contains 17 residues. CDR3 region: CASQLGEETLAKNIQYF. CDR3 bases: TGTGCCAGCCAGTTAGGGGAGGAGACACTAGCCAAAAACATTCAGTACTTC.

The rearrangement joins TRBV10-2 to TRBJ2-3; TRBD1 aligns across 10 bases. The CDR3 sequence is 15 residues long. Germline assignment: CDR1 WSHSY and CDR2 SAAADI. After removal of 9 bases from V and 6 bases from J, the junction contained 12 bases not matched to a gene. The CDR3 region has the DNA TGCGCCAGTTACCTGGGACAGGGGATGTATGATACGCAGTATTTT. Protein sequence: CASYLGQGMYDTQYF.

V usage is TRBV12-3 or TRBV12-4 and J usage is TRBJ2-1; D is ambiguous. The CDR3 consists of 15 residues. V was shortened by 7 bases and J by 0 bases, with 13 bases between the two germline ends. The CDR3 reads CASTRSGSSYNEQFF. DNA of the CDR3: TGTGCCAGCACACGGTCCGGTAGCTCCTACAATGAGCAGTTCTTC.

The chain links TRBV5-4 to TRBJ2-3; D possibly corresponds to TRBD2 (5 bases). The CDR3 is 16 residues long. Between the trimmed V and J ends, which lost 3 bases and 3 bases, there was a span of 17 bases. CDR1 SGHNT and CDR2 YYREEE come from the germline V gene (reference sequence). The CDR3 bases are TGTGCCAGCAGCTCTGGTCCTAGCATGGGGACAGATACGCAGTATTTT. Protein product: CASSSGPSMGTDTQYF.

The chain joins TRBV3-1 to TRBJ2-3, with 8 bases aligning to TRBD2. There are 14 residues in the CDR3. CDR1 and CDR2 from the germline V gene are LGHDT and YNNKEL (reference sequence). Unmatched junction bases numbered 4, after V lost 4 bases and J lost 4 bases. Written as DNA, the CDR3 is TGTGCCAGCAGCCCGAGCGGGGGTCCAGATACGCAGTATTTT. Translated: CASSPSGGPDTQYF.

The genes are TRBV7-2 and TRBJ2-3, with TRBD2 matching 7 bases. Per the germline V gene, CDR1 is SGHTA and CDR2 is FQGNSA. The CDR3 totals 17 residues. Trimming took 3 bases from V and 6 from J; bases not matched to a gene: 15. CDR3 protein: CASSFKTLGAGYDTQYF. The DNA for the CDR3 is TGTGCCAGCAGCTTCAAAACGTTAGGAGCGGGGTATGATACGCAGTATTTT.